This TCR beta chain is from a study of cytomegalovirus exposure and HLA in healthy donors. The CDR3 contains 14 residues. Germline V CDR1 and CDR2: MNHNY, SVGAGI (reference sequence). V lost 6 bases to trimming and J lost 1 base, with 11 bases between them. In this sample, this clone turned up many times. The PCR contained 60 Vbeta and 13 Jbeta primers. Using immunoSEQ multiplex PCR, the repertoire was profiled, and TCRdb retains in-frame clones only, with some absent. Found here are more than 150,000 clones, roughly 82% of them singletons; the top ten hold 1.5%. Sequenced: PBMCs. The source of this sequence is a middle-aged man in good health and CMV-seronegative. The chain recombines TRBV6-6 with TRBJ2-3; the D is unclear. The CDR3 loop reads CASSYLEGTDTQYF. The CDR3 bases are TGTGCCAGCAGCTACCTAGAGGGCACAGATACGCAGTATTTT.